The table lists the clone carrying this TCR beta chain with many counts. Its cognate antigen is unknown. From the PCR reads, TCRdb called clonotypes with MiXCR, one entry per CDR3 protein. The sample records over 85,000 distinct CDR3 sequences, about 23% being singletons. The data were taken from a study of molecular identifiers for immune sequencing clone quantification. Study results and caveats: Barcode sharing among identical TCR molecules could make large clones appear smaller.

V trimming: 5 bases; J trimming: 3 bases; junction bases outside the gene matches: 7. CDR1 PRHDT and CDR2 FYEKMQ come from the germline V gene (reference sequence). The CDR3 covers 14 residues. The specimen sequenced was naive CD8+ T cells from blood, with Jurkat cell RNA spiked in. Documented subset: FACS-sorted CD8+CD4-CCR7+CD45RA+ naive T cells. The rearrangement joins TRBV13 to TRBJ2-7; 7 nucleotides match TRBD1. This clonotype was obtained from a human donor in good health. Some libraries in this study had Jurkat cell RNA spiked in. Here the CDR3 DNA reads TGTGCCAGCAGCCCGGGACAGTCCCTCTACGAGCAGTACTTC. Translation gives CASSPGQSLYEQYF.